This TCR beta chain originates from a study of T cell responses to AZD1222 COVID-19 vaccine. Data came from immunoSEQ multiplex PCR; TCRdb stores just in-frame clones and leaves some out. The table records approximately 96,000 clones, 75% to 95% of them present only once. The sample in question was peripheral blood, obtained 28 days after the second AZD1222 dose. The sequence was obtained from an adult who received the AZD1222 COVID-19 vaccine.

CDR3 in DNA: TGTGCCAGCAGTAAACAATACAGGGGACCTAACTATGGCTACACCTTC. The encoded protein is CASSKQYRGPNYGYTF. V usage is TRBV3-1 (or the pseudogene TRBV3-2) and J usage is TRBJ1-2, with TRBD1 matching over 7 bases. The CDR3 covers 16 residues. V trimming: 6 bases; J trimming: 0 bases; junction bases outside the gene matches: 10. Germline CDR1 reads LGHDT; CDR2 reads YNNKEL (reference sequence).